This T cell receptor beta chain is from a study of T cell repertoires in cytomegalovirus infection (dated by TCRdb to between 2018 and 2020). Turning to the overall study: Donor HLA type was relevant to the analysis, because carriage of CMV infection together with the matching HLA type was indicated by public TCR beta signatures.

Trimming takes 5 bases from V and 4 bases from J, and the germline ends sit 21 bases apart. Reading the germline V gene gives CDR1 SGHVT and CDR2 SQSDAQ. The CDR3 holds 16 amino acids from the cysteine to the phenylalanine. The CDR3 DNA has 48 bases and is translated from base 1. Sequencing used an Illumina HiSeq 1500. The public reads were reanalyzed by TCRdb: fastp trimming at Q25, MiXCR alignment, in-frame beta chains only. Here each entry gathers all rows of one CDR3 protein and keeps the most common genes and DNA. In this sample the table shows roughly 500,000 distinct CDR3 sequences, 16% of which occur a single time. More than 20% of the sample lies in the top ten. Overall study results and their limits: In both this cohort and an independent cohort of over 350 donors, the cumulative frequency of public TCR beta family members distinguished carriers of CMV infection plus the relevant HLA type. In the ex vivo response, HLA-C-restricted CMV-specific TCR beta clonotypes were dominant, and in two of eight donors the single most frequent clonotype came from this HLA-C-restricted group.

As for this clonotype: Its antigen target is currently unknown. A much bigger clone sits one base away, suggesting this may be a read error.

The receptor's source is a human donor in good health (CMV status not recorded). Some clones in this sample may be carry-over from other donors' samples. Source material: CD8+ T cells from PBMCs. The chain uses TRBV7-4 and TRBJ2-7; no D gene call is confident. The DNA is TGTGCCAGCAGCACTCCACAGTGTACAGTCAGGTACGAGCAGTACTTC. This translates into CASSTPQCTVRYEQYF. With the portions outside the CDR3 filled from the reference TRBV7-4 and TRBJ2-7 genes, the complete variable region becomes GAGVSQSPRYKVAKRGRDVALRCDSISGHVTLYWYRQTLGQGSEVLTYSQSDAQRDKSGRPSGRFSAERPERSVSTLKIQRTEQGDSAVYLCASSTPQCTVRYEQYFGPGTRLTVT.